The subject of this entry is one TCR beta chain. Its antigen remains unknown. Both 60 Vbeta primers and 13 Jbeta primers went into the PCR. The assay was immunoSEQ multiplex PCR, and TCRdb's table has in-frame clones only and misses some. The sample shows 150,000 to 200,000 clones, approximately 88% of them seen only once. This sample was taken from a study of cytomegalovirus exposure and HLA in healthy donors. General study results and limits: Three chains tied to CMV proved CMV antigen-specific in vitro. Most TCR sequences showed up rarely, but some public TCRs showed up in many donors.

While unrecorded immune exposures were likely, the donors were nominally healthy when sampled. CDR1 is MDHEN and CDR2 is SYDVKM in the germline V gene. The V end was cut by 6 bases, the J end by 2 bases, with 11 bases between. CDR3 length: 13 residues. This TCR was recovered from a woman under 30 in good health and CMV-seronegative. Sequenced: PBMCs. This sequence joins TRBV28 and TRBJ2-7; a weak D match, TRBD2 (7 bases). The CDR3 sequence: CASRAGATYEQYF. CDR3 nucleotides: TGTGCCAGCAGGGCGGGGGCCACCTACGAGCAGTACTTC.